A single sample is the source of the 2 T cell receptor beta chains below, sequenced in a study of shared clonotypes between healthy human individuals. Using immunoSEQ multiplex PCR, the repertoire was profiled, and TCRdb retains in-frame clones only, with some absent. The sample lists over a million clones; approximately 97% were seen once. The sequenced sample consisted of naive CD4+ T cells sorted from blood. The sample's subset: CD45RA+ positively selected. These receptors came from a man younger than 45 in good health.

The genes are TRBV27 and TRBJ2-1; 12 bases line up with TRBD2. V was clipped by 6 bases and J by 4 bases; unmatched bases: 7. CDR3 size: 16 residues. Germline V CDR1 and CDR2: MNHEY, SMNVEV (reference sequence). For the CDR3, the DNA is TGTGCCAGCAGACAGACTAGCGGGAGTAGGTACAATGAGCAGTTCTTC. This gives the protein CASRQTSGSRYNEQFF.

J is TRBJ2-7 and V is TRBV30; maybe TRBD2 (6 bases). This CDR3 comprises 13 residues. Germline V gene lookup returns CDR1 GTSNPN and CDR2 SVGIG (reference sequence). Trimming left V 6 bases short and J 4 bases short, with 16 bases between. The CDR3 protein is CACQTLGGYEQYF. The CDR3 DNA sequence: TGTGCCTGTCAAACGCTGGGGGGATACGAGCAGTACTTC.